These T cell receptor beta chains were read from a single sample in a study of CXCR3-negative and CXCR3-positive naive CD8 T cells. Reanalyzing the 5' RACE reads, TCRdb keeps one entry per CDR3 protein, without DNA. This listing includes around 130,000 distinct CDR3 sequences. Material for sequencing was naive CXCR3+ CD8+ T cells from blood. These receptor sequences come from a human donor in good health. Some clones in this sample may be carry-over from other donors' samples. Both conserved end residues are part of each CDR3. Fields, in order: V gene, J gene, CDR3 protein.

>TRBV10-3|TRBJ2-7
CAISESGNSYEQYF
>TRBV7-2|TRBJ2-7
CASSYRLEVVYEQYF
>TRBV4-3|TRBJ2-1
CASSQDPGGPNEQFF
>TRBV29-1|TRBJ2-7
CSAESNYEQYF
>TRBV14|TRBJ2-1
CASSQVQWDEQFF
>TRBV6-2/TRBV6-3|TRBJ2-7
CASSYLPGATDEQYF
>TRBV19|TRBJ1-1
CASKYGTEAFF
>TRBV29-1|TRBJ2-7
CSGGTGNEQYF
>TRBV5-1|TRBJ2-7
CASSLVLGEQYF
>TRBV6-1|TRBJ2-2
CASSVHTLSGSIAGELFF
>TRBV12-3/TRBV12-4|TRBJ2-7
CASSLNRDEQYF
>TRBV4-1|TRBJ2-4
CASSQGAYFSGRDSNIQYF
>TRBV29-1|TRBJ2-1
CSGLGGTGYNEQFF
>TRBV12-3/TRBV12-4|TRBJ2-7
CASSSGGGLREQYF
>TRBV7-6|TRBJ1-4
CASSFSDRSNEKLFF
>TRBV27|TRBJ1-5
CASSLLGPNHPQHF
>TRBV14|TRBJ1-1
CASSPWGTEAFF